One T cell receptor (beta chain) is described in this entry. Its specificity is unknown. MiXCR, run by TCRdb on the reads, gives a single entry per CDR3 protein. This sample has around 450,000 distinct CDR3 sequences, with about a third found just once. The record originates from a study of T cell repertoires in cytomegalovirus infection. Study at large: Matching HLA type, along with CMV infection, was indicated by public TCR beta signatures. Notes on the study in general: Clonotypes of TCR beta that were HLA-C-restricted and CMV-specific dominated the ex vivo response. Identification of carriers of CMV plus the relevant HLA was achieved through cumulative public TCR beta family frequency.

V gave up 5 bases and J gave up 0 bases, with 11 bases separating them. CDR3 length: 15 residues. Germline lookup yields CDR1 MNHNS and CDR2 SASEGT. The sequence was collected from a human donor in good health (CMV status not recorded). Some clones in this sample may be carry-over from other donors' samples. The rearrangement joins TRBV6-1 to TRBJ2-1; unclear D gene. Sample: PBMCs. CDR3 DNA: TGTGCCAGCAGTTACACACGTAGCTCCTACAATGAGCAGTTCTTC. Encoded protein: CASSYTRSSYNEQFF.